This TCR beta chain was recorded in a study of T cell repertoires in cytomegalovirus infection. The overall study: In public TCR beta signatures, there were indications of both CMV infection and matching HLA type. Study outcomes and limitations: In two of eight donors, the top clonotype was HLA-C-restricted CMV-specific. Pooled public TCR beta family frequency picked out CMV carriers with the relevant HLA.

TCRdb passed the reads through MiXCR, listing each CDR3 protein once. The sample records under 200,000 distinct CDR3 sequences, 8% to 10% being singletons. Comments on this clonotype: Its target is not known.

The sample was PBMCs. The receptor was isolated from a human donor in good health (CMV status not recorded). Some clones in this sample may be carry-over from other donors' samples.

The CDR3 here is CASSQDLFQGTQYF. The CDR3 nucleotides read TGCGCCAGCAGCCAAGATTTATTTCAGGGTACGCAGTATTTT. The rearrangement links TRBV4-3 to TRBJ2-3, with a tentative D call TRBD1 (5 bases). The CDR3 contains 14 residues. Per germline, CDR1 LGHNA and CDR2 YSLEER. The V and J ends lost 0 bases and 8 bases respectively, with 12 bases between them.